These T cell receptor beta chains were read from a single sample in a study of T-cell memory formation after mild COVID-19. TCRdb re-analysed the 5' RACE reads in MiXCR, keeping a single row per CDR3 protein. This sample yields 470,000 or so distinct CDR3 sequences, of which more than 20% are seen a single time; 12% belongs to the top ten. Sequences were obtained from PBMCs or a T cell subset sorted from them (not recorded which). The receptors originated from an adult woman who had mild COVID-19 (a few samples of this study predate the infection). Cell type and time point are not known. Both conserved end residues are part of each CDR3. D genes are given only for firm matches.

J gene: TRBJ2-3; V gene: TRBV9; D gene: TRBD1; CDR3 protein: CASSVRQGVGTDTQYF
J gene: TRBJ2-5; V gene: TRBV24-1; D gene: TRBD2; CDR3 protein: CATSDRRVSGGQTQYF
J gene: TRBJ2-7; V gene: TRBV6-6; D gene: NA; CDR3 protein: CASSLPNRDQRAYEQYF
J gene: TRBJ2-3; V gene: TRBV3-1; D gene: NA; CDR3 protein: CASSQGRETDTQYF
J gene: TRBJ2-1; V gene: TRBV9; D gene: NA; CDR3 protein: CASSVGVYSYNEQFF
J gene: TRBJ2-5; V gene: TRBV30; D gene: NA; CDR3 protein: CAWSVIRDVVETQYF
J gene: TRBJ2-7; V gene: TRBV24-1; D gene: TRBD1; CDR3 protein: CATSDTRQGTYEQYF
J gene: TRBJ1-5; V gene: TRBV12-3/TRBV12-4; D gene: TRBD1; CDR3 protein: CASTLGQGDQPQHF
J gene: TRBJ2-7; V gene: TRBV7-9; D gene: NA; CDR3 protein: CASSLFTGNFYEQYF
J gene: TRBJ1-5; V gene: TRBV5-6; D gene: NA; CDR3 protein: CASSLGAGSWYQPQHF
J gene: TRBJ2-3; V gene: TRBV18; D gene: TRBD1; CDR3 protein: CASSLNGQGLTDTQYF
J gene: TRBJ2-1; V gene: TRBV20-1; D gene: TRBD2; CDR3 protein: CSAPIISSGSLVEQFF
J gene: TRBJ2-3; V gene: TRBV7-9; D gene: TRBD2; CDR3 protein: CASSPPRIAGVTDTQYF
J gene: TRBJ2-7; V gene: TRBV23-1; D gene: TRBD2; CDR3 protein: CASSQSGSGVSTYEQYF
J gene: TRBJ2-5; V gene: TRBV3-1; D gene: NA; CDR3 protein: CASSQIRVVREEETQYF
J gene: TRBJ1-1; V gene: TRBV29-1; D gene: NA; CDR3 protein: CSVEYRLNTEAFF
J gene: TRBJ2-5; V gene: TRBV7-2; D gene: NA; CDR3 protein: CASSPLGPAYQETQYF
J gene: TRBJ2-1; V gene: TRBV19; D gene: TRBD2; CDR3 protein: CASSIPTSGLNEQFF
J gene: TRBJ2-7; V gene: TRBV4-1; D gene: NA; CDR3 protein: CASSPDSPGTYEQYF
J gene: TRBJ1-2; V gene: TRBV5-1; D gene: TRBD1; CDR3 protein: CASSFVSGQGAYGYTF
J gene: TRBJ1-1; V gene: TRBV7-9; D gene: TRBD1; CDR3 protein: CASSLQGARTEAFF
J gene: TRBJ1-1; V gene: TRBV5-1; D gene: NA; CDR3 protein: CASSLTTANTEAFF
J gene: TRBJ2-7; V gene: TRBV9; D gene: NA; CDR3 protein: CASSGGGGYEQYF
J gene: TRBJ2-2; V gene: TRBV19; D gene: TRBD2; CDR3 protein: CASTLSGAGGELFF
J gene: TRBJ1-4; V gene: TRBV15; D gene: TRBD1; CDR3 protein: CATNPDRGQFEKLFF
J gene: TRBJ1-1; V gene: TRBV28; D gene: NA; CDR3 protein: CASSLEAGQSLGAFF
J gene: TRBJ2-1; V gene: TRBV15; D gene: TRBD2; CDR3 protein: CATSRRVAGKNEQFF
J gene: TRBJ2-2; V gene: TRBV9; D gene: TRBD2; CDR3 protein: CASSVVAGGNTGELFF